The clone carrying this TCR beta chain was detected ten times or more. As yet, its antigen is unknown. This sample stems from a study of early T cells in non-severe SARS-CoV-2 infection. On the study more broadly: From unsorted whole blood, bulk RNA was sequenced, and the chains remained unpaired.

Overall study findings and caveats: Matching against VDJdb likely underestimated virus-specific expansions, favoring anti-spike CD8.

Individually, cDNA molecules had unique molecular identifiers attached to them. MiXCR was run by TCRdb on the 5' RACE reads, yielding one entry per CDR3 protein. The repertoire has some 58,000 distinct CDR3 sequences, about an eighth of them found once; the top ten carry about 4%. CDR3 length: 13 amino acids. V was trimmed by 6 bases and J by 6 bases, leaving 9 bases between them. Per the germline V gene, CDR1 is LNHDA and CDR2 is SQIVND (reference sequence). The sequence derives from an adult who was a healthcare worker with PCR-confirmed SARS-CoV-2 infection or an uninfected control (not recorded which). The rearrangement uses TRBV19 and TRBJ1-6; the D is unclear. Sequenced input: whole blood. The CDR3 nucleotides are TGTGCCAGTAGGCCGCTATCTAATTCACCCCTCCACTTT. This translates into CASRPLSNSPLHF.